A selection of T cell receptor beta chains follows, all from one sample in a study of cytomegalovirus exposure and HLA in healthy donors. This table comes from immunoSEQ multiplex PCR, and its TCRdb copy is limited to in-frame clones, with some not included. Of roughly 100,000 clones listed, about four fifths are singletons. Input material: PBMCs. These receptors all come from a woman aged 45-59 years in good health and CMV-seropositive. Both conserved end residues are part of each CDR3. The D gene is left open where the match is weak. Where a row states a size, it is once, few, many or the class of an expanded clone; other rows omit it.

>TRBV30|TRBJ1-1|21|-|TRBD1
CAWVSLSWTGGEWSLNTEAFF
TGTGCCTGGGTTTCTCTCTCTTGGACAGGGGGCGAATGGAGCCTCAACACTGAAGCTTTCTTT
>TRBV2|TRBJ1-1|13|-|-
CASSVGMNTEAFF
TGTGCCAGCAGTGTCGGTATGAACACTGAAGCTTTCTTT
>TRBV10-3|TRBJ1-2|14|-|-
CAISPRGGDYGYTF
TGTGCCATCAGCCCCAGGGGAGGGGACTATGGCTACACCTTC
>TRBV6-5|TRBJ2-1|15|-|TRBD2
CASSYVGLAMNEQFF
TGTGCCAGCAGTTACGTGGGACTAGCCATGAATGAGCAGTTCTTC
>TRBV2|TRBJ2-5|13|-|TRBD1
CASKTGGQETQYF
TGTGCCAGCAAGACAGGGGGACAAGAGACCCAGTACTTC
>TRBV6-1|TRBJ2-3|15|-|TRBD2
CASSPLAGGTDTQYF
TGTGCCAGCAGCCCCCTAGCGGGGGGCACAGATACGCAGTATTTT
>TRBV7-8|TRBJ1-4|18|-|-
CASSLIGGVGATNEKLFF
TGTGCCAGCAGCTTAATTGGGGGCGTCGGGGCAACTAATGAAAAACTGTTTTTT
>TRBV9|TRBJ2-2|15|-|TRBD2
CASSVLAGDTGELFF
TGTGCCAGCAGCGTTCTAGCGGGAGACACCGGGGAGCTGTTTTTT
>TRBV6-6|TRBJ1-1|15|-|TRBD1
CASSYTHRGGTEAFF
TGTGCCAGCAGTTACACCCACAGGGGTGGAACTGAAGCTTTCTTT
>TRBV9|TRBJ1-3|16|-|-
CASSVFYGFSGNTIYF
TGTGCCAGCAGCGTATTTTACGGGTTCTCTGGAAACACCATATATTTT
>TRBV7-2|TRBJ2-3|17|-|TRBD2
CASSLGASGGGTDTQYF
TGTGCCAGCAGCTTAGGCGCCAGCGGGGGGGGGACAGATACGCAGTATTTT
>TRBV7-9|TRBJ2-2|15|once|-
CASSLRDTNTGELFF
TGTGCCAGCAGCCTCCGAGACACGAACACCGGGGAGCTGTTTTTT
>TRBV7-6|TRBJ2-2|17|-|TRBD2
CASQPLAGERVTGELFF
TGTGCCAGCCAACCGCTAGCGGGGGAAAGGGTCACCGGGGAGCTGTTTTTT
>TRBV5-4|TRBJ2-5|13|-|-
CANSLRGGETQYF
TGTGCCAACAGCTTGCGTGGCGGGGAGACCCAGTACTTC
>TRBV7-8|TRBJ1-1|15|-|-
CASSPLGRVDTEAFF
TGTGCCAGCAGCCCCCTCGGCAGGGTTGACACTGAAGCTTTCTTT
>TRBV5-1|TRBJ2-1|14|few|TRBD1
CASSLRQGTNEQFF
TGCGCCAGCAGCTTGAGACAGGGGACGAATGAGCAGTTCTTC
>TRBV7-2|TRBJ2-3|15|-|-
CASSLWGGETDTQYF
TGTGCCAGCAGCTTATGGGGGGGCGAAACAGATACGCAGTATTTT
>TRBV7-2|TRBJ1-2|16|-|TRBD1
CASSFLGTGQGYGYTF
TGTGCCAGCAGCTTCCTTGGGACGGGACAGGGCTATGGCTACACCTTC
>TRBV6-4|TRBJ2-3|10|-|-
CAIGGYTQYF
TGTGCCATAGGAGGTTATACGCAGTATTTT
>TRBV18|TRBJ2-7|15|few|TRBD1
CASSPPGQVTYEQYF
TGTGCCAGCTCACCACCCGGACAGGTGACCTACGAGCAGTACTTC
>TRBV9|TRBJ1-4|15|-|-
CASSVDLNDSEKLFF
TGTGCCAGCAGCGTAGACTTAAATGACAGTGAAAAACTGTTTTTT
>TRBV4-3|TRBJ1-2|14|-|-
CASSQDLRAEGYTF
TGCGCCAGCAGCCAAGATCTCCGAGCGGAGGGCTACACCTTC
>TRBV6-1|TRBJ2-3|12|-|-
CASSPGVSPQYF
TGTGCCAGCAGCCCAGGGGTCTCGCCGCAGTATTTT
>TRBV7-2|TRBJ1-1|13|-|-
CASSLRDPGEAFF
TGTGCCAGCAGCCTTAGAGATCCGGGAGAAGCTTTCTTT